This T cell receptor beta chain is from a study of Ad26.COV2.S vaccination and SARS-CoV-2 variants. Study-wide findings and caveats: Greater spike-specific TCR breadth was seen in vaccine recipients than in placebo recipients.

Germline loops: CDR1 LGHDT, CDR2 YNNKEL (reference sequence). The ends were cut back, 4 bases at V and 6 bases at J, with 10 bases in the middle. The CDR3 contains 12 residues. Using immunoSEQ multiplex PCR, the repertoire was profiled, and TCRdb retains in-frame clones only, with some absent. This sample has some 340,000 clones, with around 83% found just once. Of note for this clone: The antigen is undetermined.

The treatment was: 15 to 20 received Ad26.COV2.S at low or high dose, single or two shots; about 5 received placebo; per-sample allocation not given. Each sample was drawn 63 days after the first injection (of vaccine or placebo). An adult of 18-55 years in Boston served as donor. The V and J genes are TRBV3-1 (or the pseudogene TRBV3-2) and TRBJ2-7, with D perhaps matching TRBD2 (6 bases). The TCR originated in a person aged 18-65 years who received the Ad26.COV2.S COVID-19 vaccine or a placebo. The input for sequencing was peripheral blood, taken in a trial of Ad26.COV2.S vaccine versus placebo. In nucleotides, the CDR3 is TGTGCCAGCAGCCGGGGGGTGGGCGAGCAGTACTTC. This encodes CASSRGVGEQYF.